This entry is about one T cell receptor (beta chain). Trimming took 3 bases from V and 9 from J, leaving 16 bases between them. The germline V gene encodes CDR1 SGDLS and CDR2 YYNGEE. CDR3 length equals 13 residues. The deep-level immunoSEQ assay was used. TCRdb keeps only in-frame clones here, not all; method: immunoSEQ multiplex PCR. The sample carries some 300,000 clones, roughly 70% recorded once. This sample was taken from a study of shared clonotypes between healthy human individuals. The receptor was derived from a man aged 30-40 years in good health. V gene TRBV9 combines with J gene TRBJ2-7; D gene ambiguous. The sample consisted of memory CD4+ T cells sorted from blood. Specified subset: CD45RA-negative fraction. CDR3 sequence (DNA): TGTGCCAGCAGCGCGCCCGACTCCTTGATGCAGTACTTC. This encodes CASSAPDSLMQYF.